What follows describes a single T cell receptor (beta chain). Patients who underwent sequencing had shown CD8+CD57+ cell expansion by flow cytometry. This sample is drawn from a study of CD8+CD57+ T cells in acquired aplastic anemia. The CDR3 has 14 residues. Germline CDR1 is ENHRY and CDR2 is SYGVKD. V dropped 3 bases and J dropped 4 bases, with 13 bases sitting between them. Using genomic DNA as the template, TCR beta VDJ and CDR3 profiling was carried out. TCRdb processed the reads anew with MiXCR; each CDR3 protein has one entry. This table has 90,000 to 150,000 distinct CDR3 sequences, over 55% appearing once.

Material: sorted CD4+, CD8+, or CD8+CD57+ T cells (not recorded which) from PBMCs. J is TRBJ2-7 and V is TRBV10-3; no definite D call. The TCR was taken from a human donor with aplastic anemia. CDR3 residues: CAISEGRETYEQYF. In DNA form, the CDR3 reads TGTGCCATCAGTGAAGGCAGAGAAACTTACGAGCAGTACTTC.